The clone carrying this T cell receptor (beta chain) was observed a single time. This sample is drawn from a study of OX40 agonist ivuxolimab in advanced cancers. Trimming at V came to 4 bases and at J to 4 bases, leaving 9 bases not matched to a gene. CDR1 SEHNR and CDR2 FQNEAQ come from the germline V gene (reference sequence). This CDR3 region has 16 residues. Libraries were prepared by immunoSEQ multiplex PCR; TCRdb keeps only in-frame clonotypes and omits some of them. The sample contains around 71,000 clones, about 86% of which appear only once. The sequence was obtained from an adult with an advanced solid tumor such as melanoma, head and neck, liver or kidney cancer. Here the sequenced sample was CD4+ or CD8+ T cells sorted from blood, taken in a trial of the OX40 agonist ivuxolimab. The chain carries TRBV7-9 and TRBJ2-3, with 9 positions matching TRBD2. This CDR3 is CASSYSLAGVPDTQYF. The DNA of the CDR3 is TGTGCCAGCAGCTACTCCTTAGCGGGAGTCCCAGATACGCAGTATTTT.